These T cell receptor beta chains were read from a single sample in a study of T cells after yellow fever vaccination. Each CDR3 protein gets one entry after TCRdb re-called the 5' RACE reads with MiXCR. The data hold approximately 450,000 distinct CDR3 sequences, with over 15% observed a single time. This material consisted of PBMCs, taken before the yellow fever booster vaccination. All receptors derive from a man younger than 35 who received the YFV17D yellow fever vaccine. CDR3s include the opening cysteine and the closing phenylalanine or tryptophan. A D gene is named only where the DNA matches it firmly.

CSARFLGSYNSPLHF,TRBV20-1,NA
CASSSMAGGRDAGSYNEQFF,TRBV28,NA
CASSHRDRVYEQYF,TRBV18,TRBD1
CATGGELFF,TRBV7-9,NA
CSARNRVGAFF,TRBV29-1,NA
CASSLYLASSPLHF,TRBV7-2,NA
CASSQERGWNYGYTF,TRBV4-1,NA
CASSFQDRIEQYF,TRBV5-1,TRBD1
CASSQDPGGYGYTF,TRBV4-3,NA
CASSLLMRLVNEQFF,TRBV12-3/TRBV12-4,NA
CASSARGTVNQPQHF,TRBV7-8,NA
CASSAQGPGNTIYF,TRBV9,NA
CASSQEKGSPGRLAVSTDTQYF,TRBV4-3,TRBD2
CASSDEGGGSSYEQYF,TRBV6-1,NA
CASSPWGNRVNEQFF,TRBV12-3/TRBV12-4,NA
CASSSLEGSQPQHF,TRBV6-2/TRBV6-3,NA
CASSLQGSVRPQHF,TRBV7-2,NA
CASSFFSGAQETQYF,TRBV5-1,TRBD2
CASSPPGQGNYGYTF,TRBV7-2,TRBD1
CAIGGGREAFF,TRBV10-3,NA
CASSLGTDRNYGYTF,TRBV27,NA
CASSQEPYLAGGNNEQFF,TRBV4-1,TRBD2
CASRDTLDGGYTF,TRBV2,NA
CASRRGLDTEAFF,TRBV7-9,TRBD1
CSARGAGSRGYGYTF,TRBV20-1,NA
CASSYRGFGSDTQYF,TRBV12-3/TRBV12-4,TRBD1
CASSLGRGADTQYF,TRBV7-7,NA
CSPSTPDGSFPEAFF,TRBV20-1,NA
CAIDRGPRNQPQHF,TRBV6-1,TRBD1
CASSELAGGGANYGYTF,TRBV25-1,NA
CASSLYRSGQFF,TRBV12-3/TRBV12-4,NA
CASSVPAGGEVYGYTF,TRBV12-3/TRBV12-4,TRBD1
CASSYSWTGGNSPLHF,TRBV6-2/TRBV6-3,TRBD1
CASSPKPGGYTF,TRBV7-2,NA
CASKTQKLRGYTF,TRBV6-5,NA
CASSLRDSSNQPQHF,TRBV6-1,TRBD1
CSAGDGTDTQYF,TRBV20-1,NA
CSVTMDRGTEAFF,TRBV29-1,NA
CASSLWGQGNEQFF,TRBV5-1,TRBD1
CASSVGQITTETQYF,TRBV9,NA
CASIPLGGLGNEQFF,TRBV6-5,NA
CASSGLSGGHSTDTQYF,TRBV7-3,TRBD2
CSARVSAVEAFF,TRBV20-1,NA
CASMLGAGNTEAFF,TRBV6-1,NA
CASSDSSGGSGEQFF,TRBV6-4,TRBD2
CASREGGPTDTQYF,TRBV6-4,NA
CASSRVGMNTEAFF,TRBV18,NA
CASSLGLVAAEQYF,TRBV7-8,NA
CASSYYYEQYF,TRBV6-2/TRBV6-3,NA
CASSLRRGDGANVLTF,TRBV27,NA
CSARVGPTGELFF,TRBV20-1,NA
CSAREQQGAYGYTF,TRBV20-1,TRBD1
CASSYYGQGYTEAFF,TRBV6-6,TRBD1
CASSLYAGSVLETQYF,TRBV28,NA
CASSPRGPTGVAKNIQYF,TRBV5-5,NA
CASSPRTGGRAFF,TRBV27,TRBD1